A single sample is the source of the 23 T cell receptor beta chains below, sequenced in a study of blood T cell repertoires in COVID-19. Repertoires were generated with immunoSEQ multiplex PCR, while TCRdb's copy carries only in-frame clones and drops some. The sample has 25,000 to 30,000 clones; 89% are singletons. The specimen was peripheral blood. These receptors all stem from a human donor in a cohort sampled during active COVID-19.

This clone was observed once. The chain has TRBV6-5 and TRBJ2-1, with D unresolved. Germline loops: CDR1 MNHEY, CDR2 SVGAGI. Trimming removed 4 bases from V and 7 bases from J, with 17 bases in between. CDR3 length: 15 amino acids. The CDR3 nucleotides read TGTGCCAGCAGTTTCCGCCAACTTGCGCGGAATGAGCAGTTCTTC. Translating gives CASSFRQLARNEQFF.

J is TRBJ1-1 and V is TRBV20-1, with D maybe TRBD1 (5 bases). V shed 3 bases and J shed 3 bases, with 14 bases lying between them. Germline-derived CDR1 and CDR2 are DFQATT and SNEGSKA (reference sequence). The CDR3 spans 14 residues. CDR3 region: CSASRQGSDTEAFF. For the CDR3, the DNA is TGCAGTGCTAGTCGGCAGGGTTCGGACACTGAAGCTTTCTTT.

This clone was recorded only once. This chain uses TRBV7-8 with TRBJ2-5, with D perhaps matching TRBD2 (5 bases). In germline, CDR1 is SGHVS, CDR2 FQNEAQ. The length of the CDR3 is 14 residues. The V and J ends lost 4 bases and 5 bases respectively, with 14 bases between them. CDR3 region: CASSSTRLRETQYF. In nucleotides, the CDR3 is TGTGCCAGCAGCTCTACTAGGCTCAGGGAGACCCAGTACTTC. The complete variable domain, with remaining parts taken from reference TRBV7-8 and TRBJ2-5, reads GAGVSQSPRYKVAKRGQDVALRCDPISGHVSLFWYQQALGQGPEFLTYFQNEAQLDKSGLPSDRFFAERPEGSVSTLKIQRTQQEDSAVYLCASSSTRLRETQYFGPGTRLLVL.

This rearrangement joins TRBV2 to TRBJ1-6; 7 bases line up with TRBD1. This CDR3 region has 14 residues. Germline CDR1 SNHLY, CDR2 FYNNEI. V dropped 4 bases and J dropped 7; count of bases not matched to a gene: 4. Here the CDR3 reads CASSGTGKNSPLHF. The CDR3, as DNA: TGTGCCAGCAGTGGGACAGGAAAAAATTCACCCCTCCACTTT.

The chain couples TRBV30 to TRBJ1-4, with 9 bases matching TRBD1. CDR1 GTSNPN and CDR2 SVGIG come from the germline V gene (reference sequence). Germline trimming cut 5 bases from V and 8 bases from J; bases unmatched to any gene: 6. The CDR3 is 13 amino acids. This CDR3 reads CAWAGTGYEKLFF. For the CDR3, the DNA is TGTGCCTGGGCCGGGACAGGGTACGAAAAACTGTTTTTT. Variable domain in full (rest from reference TRBV30 and TRBJ1-4): SQTIHQWPATLVQPVGSPLSLECTVEGTSNPNLYWYRQAAGRGLQLLFYSVGIGQISSEVPQNLSASRPQDRQFILSSKKLLLSDSGFYLCAWAGTGYEKLFFGSGTQLSVL.

There are a few counts of this clone. The chain uses TRBV5-5 and TRBJ1-6; D remains ambiguous. The germline CDR1 and CDR2 sequences are SGHKS and YYEKEE (reference sequence). The ends were cut back, 2 bases at V and 8 bases at J, with 11 bases in the middle. The CDR3 runs 14 residues. The CDR3 sequence is CASSFTGEYSPLHF. DNA for the CDR3: TGTGCCAGCAGCTTCACGGGAGAATATTCACCCCTCCACTTT.

The V and J genes are TRBV5-1 and TRBJ1-3, with D possibly being TRBD1 (6 bases). V gave up 2 bases and J gave up 4 bases, with 7 bases separating them. CDR1 and CDR2 (germline): SGHRS, YFSETQ. The CDR3 runs 13 residues. The CDR3 reads CASSFDRGNTIYF. CDR3 bases: TGCGCCAGCAGCTTCGACAGGGGAAACACCATATATTTT.

The V and J genes are TRBV7-9 and TRBJ1-2; D is unclear. This CDR3 has 14 amino acids. The ends were cut back, 2 bases at V and 4 bases at J, with 11 bases in the middle. CDR1 is SEHNR, CDR2 FQNEAQ, per germline (reference sequence). The CDR3 sequence: CASSLPPLAYGYTF. DNA for the CDR3: TGTGCCAGCAGCTTACCACCACTAGCCTATGGCTACACCTTC.

The table lists this clone with a count of one. The chain has TRBV4-2 and TRBJ1-1; D gene uncertain. CDR1 is LGHNA, CDR2 YNFKEQ, per germline. The CDR3 is made up of 13 amino acids. The V end lost 0 bases, the J end lost 5 bases, and 7 bases lay between the germline ends. The CDR3 loop is CASSQEIVTEAFF. The DNA of the CDR3 is TGTGCCAGCAGCCAAGAAATAGTTACTGAAGCTTTCTTT.

V and J are TRBV10-3 and TRBJ1-1, with TRBD1 as a possible D gene (5 bases). CDR3 length: 14 residues. Germline CDR1 ENHRY, CDR2 SYGVKD. Trimming left V 9 bases short and J 0 bases short, with 14 bases between. CDR3 DNA sequence: TGTGCCATGCGGGGGACTTCTTTGAACACTGAAGCTTTCTTT. This codes for CAMRGTSLNTEAFF.

In its sample, this clone was seen a few times. CDR3 residues: CANRNTGELFF. The CDR3 DNA follows: TGTGCCAACAGAAACACCGGGGAGCTGTTTTTT. The chain is built from TRBV18 and TRBJ2-2; no definite D call. Trimming removed 10 bases from V and 2 bases from J, with 5 bases in between. This CDR3 is built from 11 residues. Germline V gives CDR1 KGHSH, CDR2 LQKENI.

The chain is built from TRBV18 and TRBJ1-1; D remains unclear. CDR3 size: 12 residues. Germline V CDR1 and CDR2: KGHSH, LQKENI. Between the trimmed V and J ends, which lost 3 bases and 1 base, there was a span of 3 bases. The CDR3 sequence is CASSPRNTEAFF. The CDR3 nucleotides are TGTGCCAGCTCACCCAGGAACACTGAAGCTTTCTTT. The variable domain in full, with the rest retrieved from reference TRBV18 and TRBJ1-1, is NAGVMQNPRHLVRRRGQEARLRCSPMKGHSHVYWYRQLPEEGLKFMVYLQKENIIDESGMPKERFSAEFPKEGPSILRIQQVVRGDSAAYFCASSPRNTEAFFGQGTRLTVV.

This chain connects TRBV6-5 to TRBJ1-2, with D possibly TRBD1 on 5 matching bases. The CDR3 loop spans 13 amino acids. Trimming pared 7 bases from V and 5 bases from J, leaving 14 bases between. Germline CDR1 and CDR2: MNHEY and SVGAGI. DNA of the CDR3: TGTGCCAGCATCCTCGAAGGGGTGTATGGCTACACCTTC. Protein sequence: CASILEGVYGYTF.

This chain connects TRBV5-1 to TRBJ1-6, with 11 bases that match TRBD1. This CDR3 has 16 amino acids. Germline-derived CDR1 and CDR2 are SGHRS and YFSETQ. The ends lost 3 bases at V and 7 bases at J; junction bases unmatched: 6. The CDR3: CASSWWTGGKNSPLHF. The CDR3 bases are TGCGCCAGCAGCTGGTGGACAGGGGGCAAGAATTCACCCCTCCACTTT.

The V gene is TRBV5-1, the J gene TRBJ2-7; 12 bases map to TRBD2. Germline CDR1 SGHRS, CDR2 YFSETQ. With 4 bases clipped from V and 5 bases from J, the junction kept 4 bases outside the gene matches. This CDR3 comprises 14 residues. The CDR3 region has the DNA TGCGCCAGCAGCGCGGGACTAGCGGGCCACGAGCAGTACTTC. It specifies CASSAGLAGHEQYF.

The chain uses TRBV5-1 and TRBJ1-6; D unclear. V shed 7 bases and J shed 5 bases, with 13 bases lying between them. The CDR3 has 14 residues. Germline loops: CDR1 SGHRS, CDR2 YFSETQ. CDR3 region: CASAVESNNSPLHF. The CDR3 coding sequence is TGCGCCAGCGCCGTCGAGTCGAATAATTCACCCCTCCACTTT.

The chain carries TRBV6-2 or TRBV6-3 and TRBJ2-7; tentative D call: TRBD2 (5 bases). Trimming shortened V by 0 bases and J by 0 bases, and 12 bases separated the two germline ends. Germline CDR1 and CDR2: MNHEY and SVGEGT. The CDR3 has 16 amino acids. This CDR3 reads CASSYSGGQTSYEQYF. The DNA of the CDR3 is TGTGCCAGCAGTTACTCTGGCGGGCAGACCTCCTACGAGCAGTACTTC.

J is TRBJ1-1 and V is TRBV5-1; tentative D call: TRBD1 (6 bases). Germline V gene sequence: CDR1 SGHRS, CDR2 YFSETQ. V was clipped by 7 bases and J by 1 base, with 14 bases between them. The CDR3 is 14 amino acids. The CDR3 reads CASGKQGPNTEAFF. The DNA of the CDR3 is TGCGCCAGCGGGAAACAGGGTCCGAACACTGAAGCTTTCTTT.

This chain connects TRBV6-6 to TRBJ2-4; a weak D match, TRBD2 (5 bases). The CDR3 extends over 21 amino acids. Germline V lookup: CDR1 MNHNY, CDR2 SVGAGI (reference sequence). With 6 bases removed from V and 0 bases from J, the gap between germline ends came to 30 bases. This CDR3 is CASSRRPGDVVIPLAKNIQYF. The CDR3 DNA is TGTGCCAGCAGCCGGCGCCCCGGGGATGTGGTTATTCCGCTAGCCAAAAACATTCAGTACTTC.

This clone has a handful of counts. The rearrangement uses TRBV7-9 and TRBJ1-3; the D gene is possibly TRBD1 (6 bases). Germline CDR1 reads SEHNR; CDR2 reads FQNEAQ (reference sequence). Trimming pared 7 bases from V and 0 bases from J, leaving 10 bases between. The CDR3 extends over 14 amino acids. The CDR3 DNA reads TGTGCCAGCACCCCGACAGGCTCTGGAAACACCATATATTTT. This encodes CASTPTGSGNTIYF.

The chain combines TRBV30 with TRBJ1-1; D is unresolved. The length of the CDR3 is 13 residues. Trimming left V 3 bases short and J 3 bases short, with 11 bases between. The germline gives CDR1 GTSNPN, CDR2 SVGIG (reference sequence). The CDR3 here is CAWRRGEDTEAFF. The CDR3 DNA is TGTGCCTGGAGACGCGGGGAGGACACTGAAGCTTTCTTT.

This chain links TRBV5-4 with TRBJ1-5, with D maybe TRBD1 (6 bases). This CDR3 region has 14 residues. The germline CDR1 and CDR2 sequences are SGHNT and YYREEE (reference sequence). Trimming stripped 2 bases from V and 3 bases from J, with 9 bases between. CDR3 amino acids: CASSFQGYNQPQHF. The CDR3 DNA reads TGTGCCAGCAGCTTTCAGGGGTACAATCAGCCCCAGCATTTT.

This clone has more than one count but fewer than ten. The chain is built from TRBV3-1 (or the pseudogene TRBV3-2) and TRBJ1-2, with a weak D call TRBD1 (5 bases). CDR1 and CDR2 from the germline V gene are LGHDT and YNNKEL (reference sequence). V shed 0 bases and J shed 4 bases, with 9 bases lying between them. This CDR3 spans 14 amino acids. The CDR3, as DNA: TGTGCCAGCAGCCAAGATCAGGGCGGCTATGGCTACACCTTC. This translates into CASSQDQGGYGYTF.